This is a list of T cell receptor beta chains from one sample in a study of early T cells in non-severe SARS-CoV-2 infection. TCRdb used MiXCR to reprocess the 5' RACE reads, holding one entry per CDR3 protein. The data hold tens of thousands of distinct CDR3 sequences, with more than 5% observed a single time. The material sequenced was whole blood. These receptors were collected from an adult who was a healthcare worker with PCR-confirmed SARS-CoV-2 infection or an uninfected control (not recorded which). CDR3s include the opening cysteine and the closing phenylalanine or tryptophan. D genes are given only for firm matches. The size entry is marked missing in some rows and otherwise reads once, few, many or a size class.

D	size	V	J	DNA	CDR3
-	many	TRBV4-3	TRBJ2-1	TGCGCCAGCAGCCAAGAGTGGGAGAGTCTTGAGCAGTTCTTC	CASSQEWESLEQFF
TRBD1	-	TRBV7-2	TRBJ1-5	TGTGCCAGCAGCCTGACAGGGCATCAGCCCCAGCATTTT	CASSLTGHQPQHF
-	-	TRBV11-2	TRBJ2-1	TGTACCAGCAGCTTAAGCTCTGGGCGCTCCTACAATGAGCAGTTCTTC	CTSSLSSGRSYNEQFF
TRBD2	-	TRBV11-2	TRBJ2-7	TGTGCCAGCAGCCCCGGGGCTAGCGGGGGGATCGAGCAGTACTTC	CASSPGASGGIEQYF
-	-	TRBV4-3	TRBJ2-3	TGCGCCAGCAGCCAAGATTTACGGCGAACAGATACGCAGTATTTT	CASSQDLRRTDTQYF
-	-	TRBV5-5	TRBJ2-1	TGTGCCAGCAGCTTGGGCCAGGACAATGAGCAGTTCTTC	CASSLGQDNEQFF
-	many	TRBV11-2	TRBJ1-1	TGTGCCAGCAGCAGTGGGTGGGGGGGTGACGCTGAAGCTTTCTTT	CASSSGWGGDAEAFF
-	few	TRBV5-4	TRBJ1-1	TGTGCCAGCAGCTTGGATTTGACAGAAGCTTTCTTT	CASSLDLTEAFF
-	many	TRBV2	TRBJ1-4	TGTGCCAGCAGTCCGTACAGGGCGGAAAAACTGTTTTTT	CASSPYRAEKLFF
-	-	TRBV6-5	TRBJ1-1	TGTGCCAGCAGTTACTCGAGACGGCGGAACACTGAAGCTTTCTTT	CASSYSRRRNTEAFF
TRBD1	many	TRBV6-5	TRBJ1-1	TGTGCCAGCAGTTACGGGCAGGGGGCCGCTGAAGCTTTCTTT	CASSYGQGAAEAFF
TRBD1	-	TRBV7-2	TRBJ2-5	TGTGCCAGCAGCTTTGCAGGGGGCGGGGAGACCCAGTACTTC	CASSFAGGGETQYF
-	many	TRBV24-1	TRBJ2-1	TGTGCCACCAGTGAGGGGGGCCTCGGGGGTGAGCAGTTCTTC	CATSEGGLGGEQFF
TRBD1	-	TRBV27	TRBJ2-2	TGTGCCAGCAGCCGGCTATGGGACAGGGATAAGAACACCGGGGAGCTGTTTTTT	CASSRLWDRDKNTGELFF
TRBD1	many	TRBV20-1	TRBJ1-2	TGCAGTGCTAGGCCGGGGACAGGGGGCGTTTATGGCTACACCTTC	CSARPGTGGVYGYTF
-	many	TRBV6-5	TRBJ1-1	TGTGCCAGCAGTTACCCAGGTGGACAGTTTTTGCCGACTGAAACTTTCTTT	CASSYPGGQFLPTETFF
-	many	TRBV6-6	TRBJ2-4	TGTGCCAGCAGTTACGTTGGGGGCAGCGGACAAAACATTCAGTACTTC	CASSYVGGSGQNIQYF
TRBD1	many	TRBV18	TRBJ1-2	TGTGCCAGCTCACCCAGTCCGACAGGGAACTATGGCTACACCTTC	CASSPSPTGNYGYTF
-	few	TRBV2	TRBJ2-3	TGTGCCAGCGGAGGTCAGCGCCTCACAGATACGCAGTATTTT	CASGGQRLTDTQYF
-	many	TRBV18	TRBJ1-1	TGTGCCAGCTCACCTGGGGGATCCGTCACTGAAGCTTTCTTT	CASSPGGSVTEAFF
-	-	TRBV20-1	TRBJ2-7	TGCAGTGCTCCTGGACATGGACGGGGATCCTACGAGCAGTACTTC	CSAPGHGRGSYEQYF
-	-	TRBV27	TRBJ2-3	TGTGCCAGCAGTTTATCGAGAGGGACAGATACGCAGTATTTT	CASSLSRGTDTQYF
TRBD1	many	TRBV5-1	TRBJ2-3	TGCGCCAGCAGCGCGCGTCCGGGACAGGGTAAAGCAGATACGCAGTATTTT	CASSARPGQGKADTQYF
-	few	TRBV20-1	TRBJ2-3	TGCAGTGCTAGAGATGACGGTGGAGCGACAGATACGCAGTATTTT	CSARDDGGATDTQYF
TRBD2	many	TRBV5-4	TRBJ2-5	TGTGCCAGCAGAGCAAGCCCTCTAGCGGGAGGTCGGGAGACCCAGTACTTC	CASRASPLAGGRETQYF
-	many	TRBV7-6	TRBJ1-3	TGTGCCAGCAGCCCCGGACATGGCTCTGGAAACACCATATATTTT	CASSPGHGSGNTIYF
-	few	TRBV24-1	TRBJ1-5	TGTGCCACCAGGGCAGAACTCAATCAGCCCCAGCATTTT	CATRAELNQPQHF
TRBD2	few	TRBV7-2	TRBJ2-1	TGTGCCAGCAGCCCGGAGAGCGGGAGGGCCGGTGAGCAGTTCTTC	CASSPESGRAGEQFF
-	few	TRBV21-1	TRBJ1-3	TGTGCCAGCAGCAAGTCATTGGGGGCTCCGAGTGTTTTT	CASSKSLGAPSVF
-	few	TRBV24-1	TRBJ2-3	TGTGCCACCAGTGATTCCGACGGCACAGATACGCAGTATTTT	CATSDSDGTDTQYF
-	many	TRBV7-2	TRBJ1-6	TGTGCCAGCAGCTTCGATTCCGGGACTCCGGATTCACCCCTCCACTTT	CASSFDSGTPDSPLHF
TRBD1	few	TRBV29-1	TRBJ2-3	TGCAGCGTTAGTAAGGGACAGACCACAGATACGCAGTATTTT	CSVSKGQTTDTQYF
TRBD2	few	TRBV6-5	TRBJ2-7	TGTGCCAGCAGTTTTTTAGCGGGAGGTCCCTACGAGCAGTACTTC	CASSFLAGGPYEQYF
TRBD1	many	TRBV27	TRBJ2-7	TGTGCCAGCAGGGACAGGACAGGGGTGGTGGGGGAGCAGTACTTC	CASRDRTGVVGEQYF
-	-	TRBV7-9	TRBJ2-3	TGTGCCAGCAGCATGGATACGCAGTATTTT	CASSMDTQYF
-	many	TRBV9	TRBJ2-2	TGTGCCAGCAGCGTGCAGGGGCTGGGCGGGGAGCTGTTTTTT	CASSVQGLGGELFF
-	many	TRBV5-1	TRBJ1-1	TGCGCCAGCAGCCAAACGGGACACCAGAACACTGAAGCTTTCTTT	CASSQTGHQNTEAFF
-	many	TRBV7-9	TRBJ2-7	TGTGCCAGCAGCTTAGGGACCACCTACGAGCAGTACTTC	CASSLGTTYEQYF
-	-	TRBV29-1	TRBJ2-7	TGCAGCGTTGAGACATCCTACGAGCAGTACTTC	CSVETSYEQYF
-	few	TRBV20-1	TRBJ2-7	TGCAGTGCTAAAACAGGGATTTACGAGCAGTACTTC	CSAKTGIYEQYF
TRBD2	many	TRBV28	TRBJ2-3	TGTGGCGTCTATAGCGGGGGGGCCGCAGATACGCAGTATTTT	CGVYSGGAADTQYF
-	many	TRBV6-6	TRBJ2-6	TGTGCCAGCAGCCTAGACCAGGGCGGGGCCAACGTCCTGACTTTC	CASSLDQGGANVLTF
TRBD2	many	TRBV5-4	TRBJ2-2	TGTGCCAGCAGCGCCGGGACTAGCGGGACCGGGGAGCTGTTTTTT	CASSAGTSGTGELFF
-	few	TRBV11-2	TRBJ2-3	TGTGCCAGCAGCATATTTAGCAGCACAGATACGCAGTATTTT	CASSIFSSTDTQYF
-	few	TRBV7-7	TRBJ1-1	TGTGCCAGCAGCTTAGATTACGGGTCCCAAGCTTTCTTT	CASSLDYGSQAFF
TRBD1	-	TRBV29-1	TRBJ2-1	TGCAGCGTTGAAGTCCCACTGACAGGGGGGTCAGGGGAGCAGTTCTTC	CSVEVPLTGGSGEQFF
-	few	TRBV7-6	TRBJ2-5	TGTGCCAGCAGCTTAGCCCCAGGCGAAGAGACCCAGTACTTC	CASSLAPGEETQYF
TRBD1	few	TRBV27	TRBJ1-2	TGTGCCAGCAGTTTAGGAGGGGGCCGTGGCTACACCTTC	CASSLGGGRGYTF
TRBD2	few	TRBV12-3/TRBV12-4	TRBJ2-3	TGTGCCAGCAGTTTAGGGACTAGCGGAACAGGCACAGATACGCAGTATTTT	CASSLGTSGTGTDTQYF
-	many	TRBV28	TRBJ1-2	TGTGCCAGCAGTTCTTCAGGGGCTGGCTACACCTTC	CASSSSGAGYTF
TRBD2	-	TRBV5-4	TRBJ2-7	TGTGCCAGCAGCGCAGGACTAGCGGGGGCCGGGGAGCAGTACTTC	CASSAGLAGAGEQYF
TRBD1	many	TRBV7-9	TRBJ2-3	TGTGCCAGCAGCAAAGGACAGGGAGCAGATACGCAGTATTTT	CASSKGQGADTQYF